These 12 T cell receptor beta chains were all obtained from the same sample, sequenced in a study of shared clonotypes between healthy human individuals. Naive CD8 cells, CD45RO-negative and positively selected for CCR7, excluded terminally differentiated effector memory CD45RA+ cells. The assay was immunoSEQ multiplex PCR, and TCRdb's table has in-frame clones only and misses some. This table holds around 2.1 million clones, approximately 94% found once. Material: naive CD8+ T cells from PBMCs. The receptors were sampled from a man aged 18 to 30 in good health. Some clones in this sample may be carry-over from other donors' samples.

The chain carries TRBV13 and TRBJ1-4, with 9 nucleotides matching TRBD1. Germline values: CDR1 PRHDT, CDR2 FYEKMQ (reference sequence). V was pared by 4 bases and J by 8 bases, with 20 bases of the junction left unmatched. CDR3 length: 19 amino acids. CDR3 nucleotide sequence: TGTGCCAGCAGCTCGACTCCCGGGACAGGGAGAGCGGGGCGAGAAAAACTGTTTTTT. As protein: CASSSTPGTGRAGREKLFF.

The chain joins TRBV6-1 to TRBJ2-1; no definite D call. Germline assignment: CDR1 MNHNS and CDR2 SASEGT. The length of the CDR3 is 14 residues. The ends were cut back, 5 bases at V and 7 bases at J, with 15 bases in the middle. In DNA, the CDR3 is TGTGCCAGCAGTACCCGCAACCCGGATAATGAGCAGTTCTTC. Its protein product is CASSTRNPDNEQFF.

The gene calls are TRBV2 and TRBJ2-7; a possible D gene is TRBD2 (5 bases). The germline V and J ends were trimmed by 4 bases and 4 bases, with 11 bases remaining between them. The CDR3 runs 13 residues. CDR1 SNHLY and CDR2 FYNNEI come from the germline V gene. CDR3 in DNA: TGTGCCAGCAGTGTCCTTCGCGGGTACGAGCAGTACTTC. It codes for CASSVLRGYEQYF.

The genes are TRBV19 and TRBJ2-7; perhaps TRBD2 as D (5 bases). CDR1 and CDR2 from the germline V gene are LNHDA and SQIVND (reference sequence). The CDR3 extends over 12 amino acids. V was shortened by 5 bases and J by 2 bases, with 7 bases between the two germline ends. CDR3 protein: CASSGGTYEQYF. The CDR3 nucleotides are TGTGCCAGTAGTGGAGGAACCTACGAGCAGTACTTC. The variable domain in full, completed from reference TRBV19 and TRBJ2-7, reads DGGITQSPKYLFRKEGQNVTLSCEQNLNHDAMYWYRQDPGQGLRLIYYSQIVNDFQKGDIAEGYSVSREKKESFPLTVTSAQKNPTAFYLCASSGGTYEQYFGPGTRLTVT.

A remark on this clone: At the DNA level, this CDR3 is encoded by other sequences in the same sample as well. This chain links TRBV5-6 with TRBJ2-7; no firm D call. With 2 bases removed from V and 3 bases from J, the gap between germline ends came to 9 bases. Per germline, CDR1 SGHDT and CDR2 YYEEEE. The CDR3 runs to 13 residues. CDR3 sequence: CASSFMGSYEQYF. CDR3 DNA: TGTGCCAGCAGCTTCATGGGAAGCTACGAGCAGTACTTC. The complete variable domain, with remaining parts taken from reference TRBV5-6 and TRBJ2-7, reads DAGVTQSPTHLIKTRGQQVTLRCSPKSGHDTVSWYQQALGQGPQFIFQYYEEEERQRGNFPDRFSGHQFPNYSSELNVNALLLGDSALYLCASSFMGSYEQYFGPGTRLTVT.

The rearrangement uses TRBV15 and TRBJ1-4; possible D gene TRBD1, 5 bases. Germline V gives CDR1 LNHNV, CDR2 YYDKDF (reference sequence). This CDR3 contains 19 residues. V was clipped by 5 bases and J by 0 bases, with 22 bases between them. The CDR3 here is CATSPYPATEPATNEKLFF. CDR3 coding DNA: TGTGCCACCAGCCCATACCCTGCGACAGAACCTGCAACTAATGAAAAACTGTTTTTT.

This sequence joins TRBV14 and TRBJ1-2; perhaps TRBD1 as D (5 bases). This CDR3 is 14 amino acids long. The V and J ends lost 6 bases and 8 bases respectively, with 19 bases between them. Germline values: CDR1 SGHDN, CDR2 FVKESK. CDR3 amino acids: CASSERRGNQGYTF. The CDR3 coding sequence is TGTGCCAGCAGTGAGAGGCGGGGGAATCAGGGCTACACCTTC.

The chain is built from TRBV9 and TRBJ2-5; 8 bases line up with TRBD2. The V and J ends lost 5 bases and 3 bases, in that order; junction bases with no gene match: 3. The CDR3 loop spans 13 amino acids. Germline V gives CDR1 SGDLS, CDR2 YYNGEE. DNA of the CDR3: TGTGCCAGCAGGGCGGGGGGCGAAGAGACCCAGTACTTC. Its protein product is CASRAGGEETQYF.

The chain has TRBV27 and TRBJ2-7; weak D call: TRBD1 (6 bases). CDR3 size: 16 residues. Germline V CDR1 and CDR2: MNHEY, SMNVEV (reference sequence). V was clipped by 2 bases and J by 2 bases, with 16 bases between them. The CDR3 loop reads CASSLDITGSPYEQYF. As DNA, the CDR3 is TGTGCCAGCAGTTTAGACATAACAGGGAGCCCCTACGAGCAGTACTTC.

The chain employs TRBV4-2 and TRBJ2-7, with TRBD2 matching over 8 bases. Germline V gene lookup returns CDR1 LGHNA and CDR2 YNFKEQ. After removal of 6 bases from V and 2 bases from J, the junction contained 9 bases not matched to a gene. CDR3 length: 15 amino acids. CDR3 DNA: TGTGCCAGCAGACCCCGGACTAGCACTACCTACGAGCAGTACTTC. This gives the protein CASRPRTSTTYEQYF.

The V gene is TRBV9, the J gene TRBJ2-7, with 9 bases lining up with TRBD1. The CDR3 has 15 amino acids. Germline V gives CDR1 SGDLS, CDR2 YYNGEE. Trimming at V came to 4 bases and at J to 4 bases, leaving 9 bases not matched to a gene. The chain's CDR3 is CASSSPGTGSYEQYF. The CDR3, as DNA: TGTGCCAGCAGCTCCCCCGGGACAGGGTCATACGAGCAGTACTTC.

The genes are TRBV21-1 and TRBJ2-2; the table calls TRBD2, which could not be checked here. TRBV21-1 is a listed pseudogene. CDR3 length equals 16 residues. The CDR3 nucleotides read TGTGCCAGCAGCCCACCTCCCGGGGGGAACACCGGGGAGCTGTTTTTT. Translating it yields CASSPPPGGNTGELFF.